This TCR beta chain was documented in a study of shared clonotypes between healthy human individuals. This CDR3 has 14 residues. CDR1 SGHRS and CDR2 YFSETQ come from the germline V gene. The trim removed 0 bases at V and 10 bases at J, leaving 5 bases unmatched. Comment on this clone: The target antigen is unknown.

Sequencing was performed with immunoSEQ multiplex PCR; in TCRdb, only in-frame clones are kept and a portion is missing. Altogether hundreds of thousands of clones are present, roughly 70% being singletons, with the ten largest covering under 2%. General study points: Larger estimated richness was generally recorded for naive subsets relative to memory subsets.

The sequencing sample was made of memory CD4+ T cells sorted from blood. Stated subset: CD45RA-negative fraction. The J gene is TRBJ2-1, the V gene TRBV5-1; 9 nucleotides agree with TRBD1. This TCR was sampled from a woman in her 30s in good health. CDR3 sequence (DNA): TGCGCCAGCAGCTTGGTGGGACAGGGCGAAGAGCAGTTCTTC. Residues: CASSLVGQGEEQFF.